The subject of this entry is one T cell receptor beta chain. Its antigen is unidentified. TCRdb analysed the reads with MiXCR anew, one entry per CDR3 protein. The table lists more than 400,000 distinct CDR3 sequences, about 26% of them singletons. The sample comes from a study of T cell repertoires in cytomegalovirus infection. Study summary: The public TCR beta signatures pointed to both CMV infection and matching HLA type.

Germline V gene sequence: CDR1 SEHNR, CDR2 FQNEAQ (reference sequence). The CDR3 is 15 amino acids. V was clipped by 0 bases and J by 2 bases, with 8 bases between them. Study conclusions and caveats: There were HLA-C-restricted CMV-specific TCR beta clonotypes dominating the ex vivo response.

The chain employs TRBV7-9 and TRBJ2-1; D gene uncertain. Source material: PBMCs. This clonotype was obtained from a human donor in good health (CMV status not recorded). Some clones in this sample may be carry-over from other donors' samples. The CDR3 spells CASSLADPTYNEQFF. The CDR3 DNA follows: TGTGCCAGCAGCTTAGCGGACCCTACCTACAATGAGCAGTTCTTC.